This is a list of T cell receptor beta chains from one sample in a study of T cell repertoires in cytomegalovirus infection. One entry per CDR3 protein, called by TCRdb with MiXCR from the reads. Of hundreds of thousands of distinct CDR3 sequences in the sample, about 33% were seen once. These receptors lack a known antigen. Here the sequenced sample was cultured CD8+ T cells from PBMCs, taken from culture after CMV antigen stimulation. The receptors derive from a human donor in good health (CMV status not recorded). Some clones in this sample may be carry-over from other donors' samples. Both conserved end residues are part of each CDR3. Only some rows state a clone size, as once, few, many or a class for expanded clones.

clone size: .
CDR3 length: 14
V gene: TRBV5-1
CDR3 protein: CASSYRQQSDTQYF

clone size: few
CDR3 length: 14
V gene: TRBV6-1
CDR3 protein: CASSEVQGTMPQHF

clone size: many
CDR3 length: 17
V gene: TRBV7-2
CDR3 protein: CASSLIGMGGMNTEAFF

clone size: .
CDR3 length: 14
V gene: TRBV7-9
CDR3 protein: CASSSVGSGEKLFF

clone size: few
CDR3 length: 15
V gene: TRBV20-1
CDR3 protein: CSARDTADPFVEQFF

clone size: few
CDR3 length: 15
V gene: TRBV7-9
CDR3 protein: CASSLGPDRIYGYTF

clone size: few
CDR3 length: 13
V gene: TRBV12-3/TRBV12-4
CDR3 protein: CASSWGRLYEQYF

clone size: .
CDR3 length: 12
V gene: TRBV27
CDR3 protein: CASSSGRNTIYF

clone size: few
CDR3 length: 14
V gene: TRBV5-3
CDR3 protein: CASSLEGRVYEQYF

clone size: few
CDR3 length: 14
V gene: TRBV7-9
CDR3 protein: CASSLLGNYETQYF

clone size: .
CDR3 length: 15
V gene: TRBV29-1
CDR3 protein: CSVEDDSSPTDTQYF

clone size: few
CDR3 length: 16
V gene: TRBV27
CDR3 protein: CASSPFPGQGTDTQYF

clone size: .
CDR3 length: 16
V gene: TRBV6-2/TRBV6-3
CDR3 protein: CASSYSLAGEADTQYF

clone size: .
CDR3 length: 14
V gene: TRBV27
CDR3 protein: CASSFPGQAQQAFF

clone size: few
CDR3 length: 14
V gene: TRBV19
CDR3 protein: CASKGQDPHNEQFF

clone size: .
CDR3 length: 15
V gene: TRBV12-3/TRBV12-4
CDR3 protein: CASSGFGGDYNEQFF

clone size: .
CDR3 length: 13
V gene: TRBV27
CDR3 protein: CASSLGEPYEQYF

clone size: few
CDR3 length: 12
V gene: TRBV7-6
CDR3 protein: CASSLGQDEQYF

clone size: many
CDR3 length: 16
V gene: TRBV7-6
CDR3 protein: CASSLRGTLGMETQYF

clone size: many
CDR3 length: 16
V gene: TRBV7-6
CDR3 protein: CASSSPRGETNTEAFF

clone size: .
CDR3 length: 13
V gene: TRBV19
CDR3 protein: CASSIAPGAEAFF

clone size: .
CDR3 length: 16
V gene: TRBV14
CDR3 protein: CASSQVRYPEKDGYTF

clone size: few
CDR3 length: 16
V gene: TRBV7-9
CDR3 protein: CASSFPGSPGANVLTF

clone size: many
CDR3 length: 14
V gene: TRBV7-6
CDR3 protein: CASSPDTSNQPQHF

clone size: .
CDR3 length: 16
V gene: TRBV27
CDR3 protein: CASSGGTGGFTGELFF

clone size: .
CDR3 length: 11
V gene: TRBV29-1
CDR3 protein: CNVKGGYEQYF

clone size: .
CDR3 length: 16
V gene: TRBV12-3/TRBV12-4
CDR3 protein: CASSFAGTGLNTEAFF

clone size: few
CDR3 length: 16
V gene: TRBV19
CDR3 protein: CASSGLGFMGYNEQFF

clone size: .
CDR3 length: 16
V gene: TRBV20-1
CDR3 protein: CSARDRALTSTDTQYF